Following are 20 T cell receptor beta chains from one sample sequenced in a study of T cells expressing NK-cell markers. Reprocessing the 5' RACE reads, TCRdb reports a single entry for every CDR3 protein and omits DNA. This specimen shows around 280,000 distinct CDR3 sequences; the ten leading clones hold around 0.37%. The sequencing sample was made of blood T cells: a sorted CD56 or NKG2C T cell subset, CD4+ or CD8+ T cells, or bulk PBMC T cells (not recorded which). These TCRs come from a man between 18 and 29 years old in good health.

The chain joins TRBV12-3 or TRBV12-4 to TRBJ2-3; the TRBD2 assignment by TCRdb is unverifiable without DNA. The CDR3 is made up of 16 amino acids. The CDR3 here is CASSSPLAGGTDTQYF.

The chain uses TRBV5-1 and TRBJ2-1; TCRdb lists TRBD1, though no DNA is available to test this call. The CDR3 totals 15 residues. The germline gives CDR1 SGHRS, CDR2 YFSETQ. CDR3 amino acids: CASSLEAGAGREQFF.

This chain uses TRBV6-1 with TRBJ1-5; TCRdb lists TRBD1, though no DNA is available to test this call. Germline V gene lookup returns CDR1 MNHNS and CDR2 SASEGT. The CDR3 sequence is 14 residues long. CDR3 in amino acids: CASSTRTGNQPQHF.

The chain combines TRBV25-1 with TRBJ2-6; TCRdb's D call of TRBD1 is untestable without DNA. The CDR3 has 17 residues. CDR1 is MGHDK and CDR2 is SYGVNS in the germline V gene. The CDR3 region is CASSEWTTGSGANVLTF. The whole variable domain, remainder taken from reference TRBV25-1 and TRBJ2-6, is EADIYQTPRYLVIGTGKKITLECSQTMGHDKMYWYQQDPGMELHLIHYSYGVNSTEKGDLSSESTVSRIRTEHFPLTLESARPSHTSQYLCASSEWTTGSGANVLTFGAGSRLTVL.

This chain uses TRBV30 with TRBJ2-1; the TCRdb call, TRBD2, lacks DNA for checking. The CDR3 sequence is 15 residues long. Germline loops: CDR1 GTSNPN, CDR2 SVGIG (reference sequence). The CDR3 reads CAWSVAVGNYNEQFF. The complete variable domain, with remaining parts taken from reference TRBV30 and TRBJ2-1, reads SQTIHQWPATLVQPVGSPLSLECTVEGTSNPNLYWYRQAAGRGLQLLFYSVGIGQISSEVPQNLSASRPQDRQFILSSKKLLLSDSGFYLCAWSVAVGNYNEQFFGPGTRLTVL.

The chain combines TRBV27 with TRBJ2-5; TCRdb returns TRBD2, unconfirmable since there is no DNA. This CDR3 spans 16 amino acids. The germline gives CDR1 MNHEY, CDR2 SMNVEV (reference sequence). The CDR3 loop reads CASSRGPGLGGETQYF.

This sequence joins TRBV7-9 and TRBJ2-5; TCRdb designates TRBD1, a call that cannot be tested without DNA. The CDR3 extends over 16 amino acids. The V gene's germline CDR1 is SEHNR and CDR2 FQNEAQ (reference sequence). This CDR3 is CASSRPLWGYQETQYF.

This chain links TRBV28 with TRBJ1-1; TCRdb's D gene call, TRBD1, goes unchecked for lack of DNA. The CDR3 has 14 residues. Germline loops: CDR1 MDHEN, CDR2 SYDVKM. The CDR3 reads CASSRPTVNTEAFF.

This chain links TRBV19 with TRBJ2-3; TCRdb designates TRBD1, a call that cannot be tested without DNA. This CDR3 has 12 amino acids. Germline V CDR1 and CDR2: LNHDA, SQIVND (reference sequence). The CDR3 is CASSGGRRTQYF.

This sequence joins TRBV6-5 and TRBJ2-6. The CDR3 spans 18 residues. Per the germline V gene, CDR1 is MNHEY and CDR2 is SVGAGI. CDR3 amino acids: CASSYVVVGSSGANVLTF.

V usage is TRBV7-9 and J usage is TRBJ2-2; absent DNA, TCRdb's TRBD1 call cannot be checked. The germline CDR1 and CDR2 sequences are SEHNR and FQNEAQ (reference sequence). This CDR3 spans 15 amino acids. The CDR3 spells CATRTPGSTTGELFF. Variable domain in full (rest from reference TRBV7-9 and TRBJ2-2): DTGVSQNPRHKITKRGQNVTFRCDPISEHNRLYWYRQTLGQGPEFLTYFQNEAQLEKSRLLSDRFSAERPKGSFSTLEIQRTEQGDSAMYLCATRTPGSTTGELFFGEGSRLTVL.

The rearrangement uses TRBV27 and TRBJ1-1; lacking DNA, the TRBD1 call made by TCRdb goes unchecked. Germline V gene data show CDR1 as MNHEY and CDR2 as SMNVEV (reference sequence). The CDR3 is 14 residues long. The CDR3 is CASSFLQGNTEAFF.

This chain connects TRBV29-1 to TRBJ2-7. CDR3 size: 13 residues. Germline assignment: CDR1 SQVTM and CDR2 ANQGSEA. The CDR3 sequence: CSVVGRFSHEQYF.

This chain uses TRBV20-1 with TRBJ2-1; the D gene TCRdb calls, TRBD2, cannot be checked with no DNA. The CDR3 runs to 15 residues. From germline, CDR1 is DFQATT and CDR2 SNEGSKA (reference sequence). CDR3 amino acids: CSATGLPETNNEQFF.

The chain recombines TRBV7-8 with TRBJ2-1; TCRdb's D gene call, TRBD2, goes unchecked for lack of DNA. The germline CDR1 and CDR2 sequences are SGHVS and FQNEAQ. This CDR3 is built from 15 residues. The CDR3 reads CASSPGGPSYNEQFF.

The chain employs TRBV12-3 or TRBV12-4 and TRBJ1-1; TCRdb calls TRBD1, which cannot be checked without DNA. The CDR3 spans 14 residues. CDR3 region: CASSLVLRGTEAFF.

The V and J genes are TRBV12-3 or TRBV12-4 and TRBJ2-7; TCRdb indicates TRBD1, and absent DNA this call remains unverified. This CDR3 spans 12 amino acids. The CDR3 sequence: CASSFQGEGQYF.

The V gene is TRBV25-1, the J gene TRBJ2-7; TCRdb selects TRBD2, and the lack of DNA leaves this call unchecked. The CDR3 runs 16 residues. Germline V CDR1 and CDR2: MGHDK, SYGVNS. CDR3 residues: CASSPREGTLSYEQYF.

The chain couples TRBV7-8 to TRBJ2-2. Germline V gene lookup returns CDR1 SGHVS and CDR2 FQNEAQ. This CDR3 comprises 16 residues. CDR3 amino acids: CASSPKESTNTGELFF.

CDR3 sequence: CSVDDGGGQPQHF. The rearrangement uses TRBV29-1 and TRBJ1-5. Germline CDR1 is SQVTM and CDR2 is ANQGSEA. The CDR3 sequence is 13 residues long. The variable domain in full, completed from reference TRBV29-1 and TRBJ1-5, reads SAVISQKPSRDICQRGTSLTIQCQVDSQVTMMFWYRQQPGQSLTLIATANQGSEATYESGFVIDKFPISRPNLTFSTLTVSNMSPEDSSIYLCSVDDGGGQPQHFGDGTRLSIL.